This paragraph covers one TCR beta chain sequence. V dropped 2 bases and J dropped 7 bases, with 21 bases sitting between them. Germline assignment: CDR1 SGHAT and CDR2 FQNNGV. The CDR3 length is 16 residues. Authors' methods: Reference gene primer amplification yielded estimated nucleated cell counts. Generated by immunoSEQ multiplex PCR, the TCRdb table keeps only in-frame clones and is missing some. D and trimming come from the DNA, and the V and J calls and clone size come from that table. The profile shows roughly 29,000 clones, around 92% of them singletons. The data derive from a study of blood T cell repertoires in COVID-19. About the research overall: The analysed material was cDNA or gDNA that came from T cells, B-cell-depleted T cells, or PBMCs.

Sequenced sample: peripheral blood. This clonotype was obtained from a human donor in a cohort sampled during active COVID-19. The rearrangement links TRBV11-2 to TRBJ2-7; tentative D call: TRBD2 (6 bases). CDR3 in DNA: TGTGCCAGCAGCTTATCAGGAGGGCTGTCAGCAAGGGAGCAGTACTTC. It translates to CASSLSGGLSAREQYF. The complete variable domain, with remaining parts taken from reference TRBV11-2 and TRBJ2-7, reads EAGVAQSPRYKIIEKRQSVAFWCNPISGHATLYWYQQILGQGPKLLIQFQNNGVVDDSQLPKDRFSAERLKGVDSTLKIQPAKLEDSAVYLCASSLSGGLSAREQYFGPGTRLTVT.